This T cell receptor (beta chain) was identified in a study of cytomegalovirus exposure and HLA in healthy donors. Germline loops: CDR1 MDHEN, CDR2 SYDVKM. V was cut by 6 bases and J by 3 bases, with 18 bases left in between. CDR3 length: 15 amino acids. The PCR made use of 60 Vbeta and 13 Jbeta primers. Clones were sequenced by immunoSEQ multiplex PCR, and TCRdb holds only the in-frame ones, with some missing. This table has around 130,000 clones, over 75% appearing once. The chain joins TRBV28 to TRBJ2-7; perhaps TRBD1 as D (5 bases). This clonotype was sampled from a woman in her thirties or forties in good health and CMV-seropositive. Input material: PBMCs. The CDR3 DNA follows: TGTGCCAGCAGCCCCCATAGGACATCCGGCTACGAGCAGTACTTC. Protein: CASSPHRTSGYEQYF.